Below, 11 T cell receptor beta chains from the same sample are listed, as sequenced in a study of T cells in localized non-small cell lung cancer. The table came from immunoSEQ multiplex PCR; TCRdb's copy has only in-frame clones and leaves some out. This table has 70,000 to 100,000 clones, more than 75% appearing once. Sequenced material: PBMCs, taken before any cancer treatment. Receptors originate from a woman between 40 and 69 years old with stage II squamous cell lung carcinoma.

The chain is built from TRBV7-9 and TRBJ1-2, with 9 bases that match TRBD1. The length of the CDR3 is 16 residues. V lost 7 bases and J lost 6; bases outside the gene matches: 15. Germline-derived CDR1 and CDR2 are SEHNR and FQNEAQ (reference sequence). The CDR3 reads CASTFSAGQGFNGYTF. The CDR3, as DNA: TGTGCCAGCACCTTCTCCGCGGGACAGGGATTTAATGGCTACACCTTC.

The rearrangement uses TRBV11-3 and TRBJ2-2; D ambiguous. The CDR3 is 15 residues long. Germline values: CDR1 SGHNT, CDR2 YENEEA. V lost 1 base, J lost 2 bases, and 8 bases lay in between. The CDR3 region is CASSLGQINTGELFF. DNA for the CDR3: TGTGCCAGCAGCTTAGGGCAGATAAACACCGGGGAGCTGTTTTTT.

This chain joins TRBV7-8 and TRBJ1-3; 9 bases align to TRBD1. Germline V CDR1 and CDR2: SGHVS, FQNEAQ. The CDR3 totals 16 residues. J gave up 4 bases and V 2 bases, and 6 bases lay outside the gene matches. CDR3 sequence (DNA): TGTGCCAGCAGCTTAAAGGGACAGGGATTAGGAAACACCATATATTTT. This sequence encodes CASSLKGQGLGNTIYF. Based on the CDR3 plus reference TRBV7-8 and TRBJ1-3, the full variable domain is GAGVSQSPRYKVAKRGQDVALRCDPISGHVSLFWYQQALGQGPEFLTYFQNEAQLDKSGLPSDRFFAERPEGSVSTLKIQRTQQEDSAVYLCASSLKGQGLGNTIYFGEGSWLTVV.

This clone was counted once. This sequence joins TRBV28 and TRBJ1-5; D uncertain. V lost 5 bases to trimming and J lost 1 base, with 9 bases between them. Germline assignment: CDR1 MDHEN and CDR2 SYDVKM. The CDR3 is 14 amino acids. The CDR3 reads CASSAPGSNQPQHF. DNA for the CDR3: TGTGCCAGCAGTGCCCCCGGGAGCAATCAGCCCCAGCATTTT.

The gene calls are TRBV4-2 and TRBJ2-5; 9 bases are a match to TRBD1. Germline assignment: CDR1 LGHNA and CDR2 YNFKEQ. The length of the CDR3 is 16 residues. Trimming cost V 1 base and J 5 bases; bases outside gene matches: 8. CDR3 sequence (DNA): TGTGCCAGCAGCCAAGGTCAACCCGGGACAGGGGAGACCCAGTACTTC. Translated, it gives CASSQGQPGTGETQYF.

The chain has TRBV27 and TRBJ2-1; D might be TRBD1 or TRBD2, each matching 5 bases. V was shortened by 6 bases and J by 8 bases, with 14 bases between the two germline ends. Germline V gene lookup returns CDR1 MNHEY and CDR2 SMNVEV (reference sequence). CDR3 length: 13 amino acids. This CDR3 is CASSYGAPDEQFF. The CDR3, as DNA: TGTGCCAGCAGCTACGGGGCCCCCGATGAGCAGTTCTTC.

The chain couples TRBV19 to TRBJ1-2, with D possibly matching TRBD1 (5 bases). The CDR3 is 15 amino acids. V lost 7 bases to trimming and J lost 5 bases, with 20 bases between them. The germline gives CDR1 LNHDA, CDR2 SQIVND (reference sequence). The CDR3 DNA sequence: TGTGCCAGTACCATATGGGACGGGGGGAAGTATGGCTACACCTTC. This sequence encodes CASTIWDGGKYGYTF.

This chain links TRBV5-1 with TRBJ2-3; D ambiguous. From germline, CDR1 is SGHRS and CDR2 YFSETQ. CDR3 length equals 15 residues. Trimming shortened V by 1 base and J by 2 bases, and 11 bases separated the two germline ends. Here the CDR3 reads CASSLTPSTTDTQYF. The CDR3, as DNA: TGCGCCAGCAGCTTGACCCCAAGTACCACAGATACGCAGTATTTT. Full variable domain (missing parts from reference TRBV5-1 and TRBJ2-3): KAGVTQTPRYLIKTRGQQVTLSCSPISGHRSVSWYQQTPGQGLQFLFEYFSETQRNKGNFPGRFSGRQFSNSRSEMNVSTLELGDSALYLCASSLTPSTTDTQYFGPGTRLTVL.

The chain has TRBV19 and TRBJ1-1; D possibly corresponds to TRBD1 (6 bases). V was pared by 2 bases and J by 4 bases, with 11 bases between. This CDR3 comprises 14 residues. The V gene's germline CDR1 is LNHDA and CDR2 SQIVND (reference sequence). CDR3 loop: CASSIRGRGTEAFF. CDR3 coding DNA: TGTGCCAGTAGTATAAGGGGCAGGGGCACTGAAGCTTTCTTT.

The J gene is TRBJ1-5, the V gene TRBV7-9, with D hard to call. V shed 5 bases and J shed 3 bases, with 5 bases lying between them. The germline CDR1 and CDR2 sequences are SEHNR and FQNEAQ (reference sequence). The CDR3 covers 12 residues. For the CDR3, the DNA is TGTGCCAGCAGCCTTAACAATCAGCCCCAGCATTTT. Protein product: CASSLNNQPQHF.

The gene calls are TRBV27 and TRBJ2-1; possibly TRBD2 for D (5 bases). This CDR3 is 12 amino acids long. The V and J ends lost 5 bases and 9 bases respectively, with 11 bases between them. Germline V gene data show CDR1 as MNHEY and CDR2 as SMNVEV (reference sequence). CDR3 protein: CASSLIRGEQFF. The CDR3 DNA reads TGTGCCAGCAGTCTCATCCGGGGTGAGCAGTTCTTC.